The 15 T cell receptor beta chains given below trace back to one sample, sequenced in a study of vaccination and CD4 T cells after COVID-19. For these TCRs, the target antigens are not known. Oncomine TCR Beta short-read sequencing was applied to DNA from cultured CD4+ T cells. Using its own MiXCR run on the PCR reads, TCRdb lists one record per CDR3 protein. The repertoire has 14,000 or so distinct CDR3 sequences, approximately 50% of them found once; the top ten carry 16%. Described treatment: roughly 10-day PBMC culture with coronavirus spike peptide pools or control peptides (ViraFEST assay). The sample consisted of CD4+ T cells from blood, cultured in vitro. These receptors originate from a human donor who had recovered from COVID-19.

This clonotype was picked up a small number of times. In DNA form, the CDR3 reads TGTGCCAGCAGGGGGCCGGGACAGGGACACAGTGAGCAGTTCTTC. Its protein product is CASRGPGQGHSEQFF. V gene TRBV6-1 combines with J gene TRBJ2-1; TRBD1 matches 9 bases. The CDR3 contains 15 residues. Germline trimming cut 6 bases from V and 9 bases from J; bases unmatched to any gene: 12. Germline V gene lookup returns CDR1 MNHNS and CDR2 SASEGT.

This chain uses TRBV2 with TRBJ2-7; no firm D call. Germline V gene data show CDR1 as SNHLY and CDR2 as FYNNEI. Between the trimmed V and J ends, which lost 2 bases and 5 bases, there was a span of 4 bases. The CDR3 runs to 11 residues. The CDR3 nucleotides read TGTGCCAGCAGTGAAAACCACGAGCAGTACTTC. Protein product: CASSENHEQYF.

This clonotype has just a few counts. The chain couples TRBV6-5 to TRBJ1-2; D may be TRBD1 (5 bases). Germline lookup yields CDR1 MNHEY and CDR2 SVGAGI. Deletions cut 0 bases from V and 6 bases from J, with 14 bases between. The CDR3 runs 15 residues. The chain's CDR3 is CASSYSRQGDHGYTF. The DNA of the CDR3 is TGTGCCAGCAGTTACTCGCGTCAGGGAGATCATGGCTACACCTTC.

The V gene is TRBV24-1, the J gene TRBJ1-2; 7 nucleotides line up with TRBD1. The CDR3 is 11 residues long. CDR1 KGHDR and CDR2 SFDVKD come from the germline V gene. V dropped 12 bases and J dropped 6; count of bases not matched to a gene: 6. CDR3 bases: TGTGCCTCCTCCGGGACAGATGGCTACACCTTC. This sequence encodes CASSGTDGYTF.

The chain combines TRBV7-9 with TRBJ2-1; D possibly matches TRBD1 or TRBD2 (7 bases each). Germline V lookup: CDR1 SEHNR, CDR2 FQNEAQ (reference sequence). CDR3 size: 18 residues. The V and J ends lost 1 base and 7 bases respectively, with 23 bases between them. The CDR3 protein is CASSLGQGLGGRINEQFF. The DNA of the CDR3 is TGTGCCAGCAGCTTAGGACAGGGTCTCGGCGGGAGAATAAATGAGCAGTTCTTC.

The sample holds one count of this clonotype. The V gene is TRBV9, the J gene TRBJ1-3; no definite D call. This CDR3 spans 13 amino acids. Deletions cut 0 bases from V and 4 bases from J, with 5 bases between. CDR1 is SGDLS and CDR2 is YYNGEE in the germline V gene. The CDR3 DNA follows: TGTGCCAGCAGCGTAGATCCGGGAAACACCATATATTTT. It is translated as CASSVDPGNTIYF.

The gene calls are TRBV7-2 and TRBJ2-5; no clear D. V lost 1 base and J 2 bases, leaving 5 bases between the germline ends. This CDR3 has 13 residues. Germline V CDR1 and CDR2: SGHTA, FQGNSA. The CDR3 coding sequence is TGTGCCAGCAGCTTAGACAGACAAGAGACCCAGTACTTC. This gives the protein CASSLDRQETQYF.

The CDR3 loop reads CSARVLYSGSSYNEQFF. The CDR3 coding sequence is TGCAGTGCTAGGGTCCTTTATAGCGGGAGCTCCTACAATGAGCAGTTCTTC. J is TRBJ2-1 and V is TRBV20-1, with TRBD2 matching over 9 bases. The germline V gene encodes CDR1 DFQATT and CDR2 SNEGSKA (reference sequence). The CDR3 has 17 amino acids. The V and J ends lost 3 bases and 0 bases, in that order; junction bases with no gene match: 9.

The CDR3 here is CASSLNSGRYEQYF. In DNA, the CDR3 is TGTGCCAGCAGCCTGAATAGCGGGAGGTACGAGCAGTACTTC. The gene calls are TRBV7-8 and TRBJ2-7, with TRBD2 matching 10 bases. The CDR3 totals 14 residues. Germline CDR1 and CDR2: SGHVS and FQNEAQ. Trimming cost V 5 bases and J 4 bases; bases outside gene matches: 5.

The CDR3 bases are TGCAGTGTTGGGGGTGGCACAGATACGCAGTATTTT. It translates to CSVGGGTDTQYF. The rearrangement uses TRBV20-1 and TRBJ2-3; TRBD1 or TRBD2 may be the D gene (5 bases each). V was cut by 7 bases and J by 1 base, with 9 bases left in between. The CDR3 is 12 residues long. Germline V gene lookup returns CDR1 DFQATT and CDR2 SNEGSKA (reference sequence).

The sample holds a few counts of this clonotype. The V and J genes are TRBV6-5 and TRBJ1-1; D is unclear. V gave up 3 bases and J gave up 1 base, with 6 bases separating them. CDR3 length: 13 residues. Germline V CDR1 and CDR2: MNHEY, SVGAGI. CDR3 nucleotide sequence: TGTGCCAGCAGTTATAGGCGGAACACTGAAGCTTTCTTT. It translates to CASSYRRNTEAFF.

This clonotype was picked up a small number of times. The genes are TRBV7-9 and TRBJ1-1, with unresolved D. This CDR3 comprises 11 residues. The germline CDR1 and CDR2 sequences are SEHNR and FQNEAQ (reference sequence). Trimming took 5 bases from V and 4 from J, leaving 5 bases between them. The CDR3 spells CASSQTTEAFF. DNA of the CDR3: TGTGCCAGCAGCCAGACCACTGAAGCTTTCTTT.

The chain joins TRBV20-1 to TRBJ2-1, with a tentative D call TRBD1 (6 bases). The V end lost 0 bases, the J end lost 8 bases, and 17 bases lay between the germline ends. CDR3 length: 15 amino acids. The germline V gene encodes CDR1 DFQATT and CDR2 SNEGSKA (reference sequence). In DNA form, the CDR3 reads TGCAGTGCTAGAGAGGGGGCTAGTCGGGTCGATGAGCAGTTCTTC. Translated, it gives CSAREGASRVDEQFF.

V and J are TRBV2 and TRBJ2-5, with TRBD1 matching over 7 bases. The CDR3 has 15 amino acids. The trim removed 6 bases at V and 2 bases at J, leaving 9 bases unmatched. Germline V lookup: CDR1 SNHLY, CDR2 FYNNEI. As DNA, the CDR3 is TGTGCCAGCAGAGAAAGCCCGGGACAGCAAGAGACCCAGTACTTC. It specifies CASRESPGQQETQYF. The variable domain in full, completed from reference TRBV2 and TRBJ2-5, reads EPEVTQTPSHQVTQMGQEVILRCVPISNHLYFYWYRQILGQKVEFLVSFYNNEISEKSEIFDDQFSVERPDGSNFTLKIRSTKLEDSAMYFCASRESPGQQETQYFGPGTRLLVL.

Written as DNA, the CDR3 is TGTGCCAGCAGTTTAAGTCCTAGCGGGAGCTATGAGCAGTTCTTC. This translates into CASSLSPSGSYEQFF. V gene TRBV12-3 or TRBV12-4 combines with J gene TRBJ2-1; 10 positions agree with TRBD2. The V segment lost 2 bases and the J segment 8 bases; nucleotides outside the gene matches: 6. The CDR3 consists of 15 residues.